The T cell receptor (beta chain) under discussion was sequenced for a study of blood T cell repertoires in COVID-19 (dated by TCRdb to 2020 to 2021). Turning to the overall study: Samples covering the acute and convalescent phases of COVID-19 were provided by collaborators in the United States, Italy and Spain. The prospective study material was composed of cDNA or gDNA derived from T cells, B-cell-depleted T cells, or PBMCs. The dataset comprised deeply sampled blood TCRbeta repertoires from subjects exposed to, actively infected with, or recovered from COVID-19. The repertoires were released in a freely available public database intended as a resource for research on the immune response to SARS-CoV-2. The samples were drawn from the first 160 participants of the ongoing ImmuneRACE study and from 1,254 subjects provided by 6 global collaborators. Nearly every sample came with metadata listing a de-identified subject ID, COVID-19 status, age in years and sex. Where available, HLA class I and class II types were obtained from metadata supplied by the sample provider rather than from assay-based typing. The full study reports these points: The amount of clinical and demographic metadata varied by source and participant and was provided uncurated.

This clone appeared a few times. Its antigen is still unknown. No base-level quality is on record; no much larger clone is a single base apart. Including cysteine and phenylalanine, the CDR3 has 12 amino acids. This entry keeps only the CDR3 DNA: 36 bases, framed from base 1. The immunoSEQ Assay, a bias-controlled multiplex PCR, was used to amplify TCRbeta CDR3 regions from genomic DNA. Per the source publication's procedure: Nucleated cell counts per sample were estimated from amplification of reference gene primers within the assay. To quantify the absolute abundance of each unique TCRbeta CDR3 rearrangement, sequence reads were collapsed and filtered. Productive Simpson clonality was computed per sample as the square root of Simpson's diversity index over productive rearrangements. The table comes from immuneACCESS by way of TCRdb, which keeps in-frame sequences with V and J called. Part of the clones is missing from these tables; in studies checked, under half for an unresolved V gene and the rest for unknown reasons. That table furnishes V, J and clone size, whereas the DNA furnished D and trimming. The sample table records about 250,000 clones; about 79% of these occur just once. The ten largest clonotypes hold nearly 9% of the sample.

Collaborating institutions collected whole blood in K2EDTA tubes following their own protocols. Collaborator samples were shipped for TCRbeta analysis as frozen whole blood, isolated PBMCs, or DNA extracted from either sample type. The TCR comes from a man at least 80 years old with acute or convalescent COVID-19. The chain uses TRBV21-1 and TRBJ2-7; no check of the table's D call, TRBD1, against the DNA was made. TRBV21-1 is annotated as a pseudogene. The specimen was peripheral blood. The sequenced DNA is TGTGCCAGCGGTTCCAGGGGGAGCGAGCAGTACTTC. It is translated as CASGSRGSEQYF.